There are many counts of the clone carrying this T cell receptor beta chain. Antigen: not known. These data are taken from a study of T cells in Graves' hyperthyroidism and ophthalmopathy. Whole-study findings and limits: In the blood, most expanded thyroid clonotypes above 0.001 appeared as well.

The TCR beta CDR3 regions underwent amplification using RNA transcripts as the source. TCR CDR3 underwent first-round RT-PCR with the HTBI primer set. TCRdb ran MiXCR on the multiplex PCR reads and lists one entry per CDR3 protein. This sample has about 600,000 distinct CDR3 sequences, with around 13% found just once. Reasons for excluding patients were uncontrolled infection, other autoimmune disease, pregnancy or lactation. Source material for PBMCs was 10 ml fresh peripheral blood. Sequencing was done on a sample of blood. The source of this sequence is a woman aged 45-59 years with Graves' ophthalmopathy.

CDR3 DNA: TGCAGCGCCGTTAAGGGGTCCTACAATGAGCAGTTCTTC. Its translation: CSAVKGSYNEQFF. The chain links TRBV29-1 to TRBJ2-1, with a tentative D call TRBD1 (5 bases). CDR1 SQVTM and CDR2 ANQGSEA come from the germline V gene. The CDR3 extends over 13 amino acids. V lost 7 bases, J lost 1 base, and 11 bases lay in between.